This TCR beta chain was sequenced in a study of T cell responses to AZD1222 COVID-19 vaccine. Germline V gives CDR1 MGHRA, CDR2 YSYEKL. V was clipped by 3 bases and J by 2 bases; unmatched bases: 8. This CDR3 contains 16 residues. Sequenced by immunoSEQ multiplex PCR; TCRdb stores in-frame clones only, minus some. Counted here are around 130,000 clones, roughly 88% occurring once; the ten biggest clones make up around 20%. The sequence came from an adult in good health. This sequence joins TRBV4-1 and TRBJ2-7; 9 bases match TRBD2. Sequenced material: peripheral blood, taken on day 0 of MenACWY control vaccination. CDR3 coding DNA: TGCGCCAGCAGCCAGGCCGGGACTAGCACCACCTACGAGCAGTACTTC. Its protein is CASSQAGTSTTYEQYF.